The clone carrying this T cell receptor (beta chain) was seen many times. The study made its TCR cDNA through 5'RACE template switching. That step introduced a universal primer site along with UMIs. Using its own MiXCR run on the 5' RACE reads, TCRdb lists one record per CDR3 protein. The sample lists 45,000 to 65,000 distinct CDR3 sequences, about 6.6% seen once, with roughly 26% in the top ten. This sample was included in a study of T cells after yellow fever vaccination. Notes on the study in general: Faster peaking, at day 5 versus 15, marked a secondary response that was weaker. Subsequent booster samples again held most clones from primary vaccination (around 96% CD4, 85% to 90% CD8).

Trimming stripped 3 bases from V and 2 bases from J, with 21 bases between. Germline CDR1 is LNHDA and CDR2 is SQIVND (reference sequence). This CDR3 spans 18 amino acids. Here the sequenced sample was CD8+ T cells not binding an NS4B(214-222) dextramer, sorted from PBMCs, taken around 45 days after the first yellow fever vaccination. This clonotype was obtained from a man between 18 and 29 years old who received the YFV17D yellow fever vaccine. The chain is built from TRBV19 and TRBJ2-3, with D tentatively TRBD2 (5 bases). In DNA, the CDR3 is TGTGCCAGTAGTATTAATCCTTGGCTAGCCGATTACACAGATACGCAGTATTTT. It specifies CASSINPWLADYTDTQYF.